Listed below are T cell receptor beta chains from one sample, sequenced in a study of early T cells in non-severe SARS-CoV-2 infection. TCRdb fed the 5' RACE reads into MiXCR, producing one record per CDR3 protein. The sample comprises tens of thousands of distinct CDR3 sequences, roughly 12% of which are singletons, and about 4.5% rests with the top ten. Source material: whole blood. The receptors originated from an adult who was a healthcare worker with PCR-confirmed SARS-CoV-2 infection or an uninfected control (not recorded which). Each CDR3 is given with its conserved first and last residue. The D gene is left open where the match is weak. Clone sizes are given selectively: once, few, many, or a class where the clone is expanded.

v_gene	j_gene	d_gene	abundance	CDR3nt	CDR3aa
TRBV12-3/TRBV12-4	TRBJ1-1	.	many	TGTGCCAGCAGCCTATCATGGCAGAACACTGAAGCTTTCTTT	CASSLSWQNTEAFF
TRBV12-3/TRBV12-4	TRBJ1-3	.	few	TGTGCCAGCAGAACTGGAAACACCATATATTTT	CASRTGNTIYF
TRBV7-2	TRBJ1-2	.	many	TGTGCCAGCAGCTTATTCACAGGGTTGTATGGCTACACCTTC	CASSLFTGLYGYTF
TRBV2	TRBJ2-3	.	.	TGTGCCAGCAAACCAGCCGGGGTCGTAGATACGCAGTATTTT	CASKPAGVVDTQYF
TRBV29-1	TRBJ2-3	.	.	TGCAGCGTTGGGGAGAACTTCCTTGGGGCAGATACGCAGTATTTT	CSVGENFLGADTQYF
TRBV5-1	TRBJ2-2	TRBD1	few	TGCGCCAGCAGCTTTGAGGGACAGGGCTTCAACACCGGGGAGCTGTTTTTT	CASSFEGQGFNTGELFF
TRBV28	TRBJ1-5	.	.	TGTGCCAGCAGTTTTATCCCGGGGAGAAGTCAGCCCCAGCATTTT	CASSFIPGRSQPQHF
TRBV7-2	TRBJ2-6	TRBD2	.	TGTGCCTGCCGAATAGGTAGCGGGAGGGCCCTAGACTCTGGGGCCAACGTCCTGACTTTC	CACRIGSGRALDSGANVLTF
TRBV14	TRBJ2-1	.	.	TGTGCCAGCAGCCAGAGGGTAGCGTCTCCCGACAATGAGCAGTTCTTC	CASSQRVASPDNEQFF
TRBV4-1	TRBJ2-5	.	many	TGCGCCAGCAGCCAAGAGGACAGAAAAGAGACCCAGTACTTC	CASSQEDRKETQYF